This TCR beta chain came from a study of blood T cell repertoires in COVID-19. At the level of the study: Both acute and convalescent COVID-19 samples were obtained from the United States, Italy and Spain. Nucleic acid was either cDNA or gDNA, and it came from T cells, B-cell-depleted T cells, or PBMCs.

The CDR3 loop spans 14 amino acids. V shed 5 bases and J shed 8 bases, with 14 bases lying between them. Germline loops: CDR1 SGHRS, CDR2 YFSETQ. Per the original data handling: Researchers report that nucleated cell counts were estimated from reference gene primer amplification. Measured with immunoSEQ multiplex PCR; TCRdb has only the in-frame clones, and not every one. The DNA gave D and trimming, while V, J and clone size come from that table. The sample lists tens of thousands of clones, approximately 84% seen once, with 25% to 30% in the top ten. The chain combines TRBV5-1 with TRBJ1-6; possible D gene TRBD1, 5 bases. This clonotype originated in a human donor in a cohort sampled during active COVID-19. Sequencing was performed on peripheral blood. CDR3 bases: TGCGCCAGCAGAAGATGGGGGGTGGATTCACCCCTCCACTTT. Protein sequence: CASRRWGVDSPLHF.